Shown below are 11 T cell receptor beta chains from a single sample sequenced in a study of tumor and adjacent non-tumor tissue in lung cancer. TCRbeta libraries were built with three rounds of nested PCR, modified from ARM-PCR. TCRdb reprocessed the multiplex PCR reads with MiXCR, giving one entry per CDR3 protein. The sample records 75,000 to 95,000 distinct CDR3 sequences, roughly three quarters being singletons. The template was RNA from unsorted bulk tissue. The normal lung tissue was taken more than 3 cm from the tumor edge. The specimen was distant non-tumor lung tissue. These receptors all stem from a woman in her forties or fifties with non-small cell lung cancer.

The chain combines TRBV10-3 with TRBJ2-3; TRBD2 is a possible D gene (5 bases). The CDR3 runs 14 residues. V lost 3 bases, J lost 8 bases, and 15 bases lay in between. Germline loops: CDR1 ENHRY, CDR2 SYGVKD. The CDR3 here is CAISDSVVGGTQYF. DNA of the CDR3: TGTGCCATCAGTGACTCGGTAGTAGGAGGTACGCAGTATTTT.

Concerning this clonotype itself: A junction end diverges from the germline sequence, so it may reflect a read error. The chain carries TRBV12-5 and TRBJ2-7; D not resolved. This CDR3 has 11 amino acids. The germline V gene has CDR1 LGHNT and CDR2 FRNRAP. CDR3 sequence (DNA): TGTGCTAGTGGCTTGGGCTACGAACAGTACTTC. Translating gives CASGLGYEQYF. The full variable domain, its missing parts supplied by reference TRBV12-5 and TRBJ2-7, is DARVTQTPRHKVTEMGQEVTMRCQPILGHNTVFWYRQTMMQGLELLAYFRNRAPLDDSGMPKDRFSAEMPDATLATLKIQPSEPRDSAVYFCASGLGYEQYFGPGTRLTVT.

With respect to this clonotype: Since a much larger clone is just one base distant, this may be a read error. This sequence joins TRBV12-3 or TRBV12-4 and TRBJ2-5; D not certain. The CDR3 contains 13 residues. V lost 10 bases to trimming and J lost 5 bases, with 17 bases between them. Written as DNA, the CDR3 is TGTGCCACCACCCCACCTGGCCGGGAGACCCAGTACTTC. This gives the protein CATTPPGRETQYF.

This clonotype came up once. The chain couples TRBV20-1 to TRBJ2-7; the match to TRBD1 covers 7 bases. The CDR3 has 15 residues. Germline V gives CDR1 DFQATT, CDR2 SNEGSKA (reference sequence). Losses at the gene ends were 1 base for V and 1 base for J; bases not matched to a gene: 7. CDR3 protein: CSARVLGQSSYEQYF. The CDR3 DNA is TGCAGTGCTAGAGTTCTGGGACAGTCTTCCTACGAGCAGTACTTC.

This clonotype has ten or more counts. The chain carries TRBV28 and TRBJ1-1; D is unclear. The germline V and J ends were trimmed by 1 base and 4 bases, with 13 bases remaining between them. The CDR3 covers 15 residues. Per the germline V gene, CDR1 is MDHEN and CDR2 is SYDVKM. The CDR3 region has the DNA TGTGCCAGCAGTTTATTTGTGCCGGGCGGCACTGAAGCTTTCTTT. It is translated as CASSLFVPGGTEAFF.

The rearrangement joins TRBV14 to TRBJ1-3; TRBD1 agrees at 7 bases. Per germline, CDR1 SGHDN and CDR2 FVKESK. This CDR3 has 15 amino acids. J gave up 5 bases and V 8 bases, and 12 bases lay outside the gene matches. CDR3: CASGQDRTLRNTIYF. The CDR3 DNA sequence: TGTGCCAGCGGTCAGGACAGGACACTGAGAAACACCATATATTTT.

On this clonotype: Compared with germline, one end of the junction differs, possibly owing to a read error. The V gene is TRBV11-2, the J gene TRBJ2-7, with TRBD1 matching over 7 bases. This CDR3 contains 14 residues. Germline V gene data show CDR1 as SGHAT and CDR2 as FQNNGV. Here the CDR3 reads CASGLVRDSHVQYF. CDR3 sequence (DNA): TGTGCCAGCGGCTTAGTTAGGGACAGCCACGTGCAGTACTTC. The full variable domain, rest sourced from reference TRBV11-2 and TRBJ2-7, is EAGVAQSPRYKIIEKRQSVAFWCNPISGHATLYWYQQILGQGPKLLIQFQNNGVVDDSQLPKDRFSAERLKGVDSTLKIQPAKLEDSAVYLCASGLVRDSHVQYFGPGTRLTVT.

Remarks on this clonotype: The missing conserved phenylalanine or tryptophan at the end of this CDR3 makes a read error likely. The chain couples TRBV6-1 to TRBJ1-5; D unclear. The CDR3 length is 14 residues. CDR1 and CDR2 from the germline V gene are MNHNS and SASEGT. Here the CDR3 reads CASSDNGINQHQHH. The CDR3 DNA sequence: TGTGCCAGCAGTGATAATGGCATCAATCAGCACCAGCATCAT.

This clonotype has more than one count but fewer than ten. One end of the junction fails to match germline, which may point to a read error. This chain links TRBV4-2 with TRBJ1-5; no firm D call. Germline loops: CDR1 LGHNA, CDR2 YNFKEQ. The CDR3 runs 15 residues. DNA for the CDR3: TGTGCCAGCAGCCAAGACCACACTATCAATAAGCCCCAGCATTTT. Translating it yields CASSQDHTINKPQHF.

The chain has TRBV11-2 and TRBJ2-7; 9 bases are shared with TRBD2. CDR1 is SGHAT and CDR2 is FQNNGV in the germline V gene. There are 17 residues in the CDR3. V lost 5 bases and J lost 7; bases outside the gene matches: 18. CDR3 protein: CASSLRTRGRASWEQYF. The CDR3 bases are TGTGCCAGCAGCCTCCGGACTCGCGGGAGGGCATCGTGGGAGCAGTACTTC.

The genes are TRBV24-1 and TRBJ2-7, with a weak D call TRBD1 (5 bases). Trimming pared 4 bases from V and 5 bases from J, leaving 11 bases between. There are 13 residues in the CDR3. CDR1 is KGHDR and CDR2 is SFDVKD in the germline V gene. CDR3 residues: CATSEAGSHEQYF. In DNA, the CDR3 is TGTGCCACCAGTGAGGCAGGGTCCCACGAGCAGTACTTC.